The 31 T cell receptor beta chains reported below all come from one sample, sequenced in a study of cytomegalovirus exposure and HLA in healthy donors. TCRdb's table, derived via immunoSEQ multiplex PCR, lists solely in-frame clones and lacks some. The sample lists 110,000 to 150,000 clones; about 95% were seen once. Sequenced material: PBMCs. Every receptor here comes from a man younger than 30 in good health and CMV-seropositive.

The V and J genes are TRBV5-5 and TRBJ1-5; TRBD1 is a possible D gene (6 bases). The CDR3 has 15 amino acids. Trimming pared 4 bases from V and 5 bases from J, leaving 16 bases between. CDR1 SGHKS and CDR2 YYEKEE come from the germline V gene (reference sequence). The CDR3 here is CASSRLGGAHQPQHF. In nucleotides, the CDR3 is TGTGCCAGCAGCCGCCTAGGGGGGGCACATCAGCCCCAGCATTTT.

This clone was found a few times. The CDR3 sequence: CASSFGGIYGYTF. In DNA, the CDR3 is TGTGCCAGCAGCTTTGGAGGAATCTATGGCTACACCTTC. The chain has TRBV11-2 and TRBJ1-2, with D uncertain. CDR1 and CDR2 (germline): SGHAT, FQNNGV. The CDR3 is made up of 13 amino acids. Deletions cut 3 bases from V and 4 bases from J, with 9 bases between. Variable domain in full (rest from reference TRBV11-2 and TRBJ1-2): EAGVAQSPRYKIIEKRQSVAFWCNPISGHATLYWYQQILGQGPKLLIQFQNNGVVDDSQLPKDRFSAERLKGVDSTLKIQPAKLEDSAVYLCASSFGGIYGYTFGSGTRLTVV.

V and J are TRBV5-4 and TRBJ2-7; D not certain. The CDR3 loop spans 14 amino acids. CDR1 is SGHNT, CDR2 YYREEE, per germline (reference sequence). V lost 0 bases to trimming and J lost 0 bases, with 7 bases between them. In DNA form, the CDR3 reads TGTGCCAGCAGCTTGGGCGGAAGCTCCTACGAGCAGTACTTC. Encoded protein: CASSLGGSSYEQYF. The full variable domain, completed using reference TRBV5-4 and TRBJ2-7, is ETGVTQSPTHLIKTRGQQVTLRCSSQSGHNTVSWYQQALGQGPQFIFQYYREEENGRGNFPPRFSGLQFPNYSSELNVNALELDDSALYLCASSLGGSSYEQYFGPGTRLTVT.

The V gene is TRBV6-1, the J gene TRBJ1-3; D is unclear. CDR1 and CDR2 from the germline V gene are MNHNS and SASEGT. With 6 bases removed from V and 3 bases from J, the gap between germline ends came to 15 bases. The CDR3 consists of 15 residues. CDR3 amino acids: CASSGLGIVGNTIYF. The CDR3 DNA follows: TGTGCCAGCAGCGGACTGGGGATTGTTGGAAACACCATATATTTT.

This chain links TRBV6-5 with TRBJ1-2; 7 bases are shared with TRBD1. CDR3 length: 13 amino acids. Trimming at V came to 6 bases and at J to 3 bases, leaving 4 bases not matched to a gene. The germline CDR1 and CDR2 sequences are MNHEY and SVGAGI. As DNA, the CDR3 is TGTGCCAGCAGACATACAGGGGACTATGGCTACACCTTC. This sequence encodes CASRHTGDYGYTF.

This chain connects TRBV6-1 to TRBJ2-3; TRBD2 matches at 7 bases. V trimming: 4 bases; J trimming: 0 bases; junction bases outside the gene matches: 4. The CDR3 has 15 amino acids. Germline values: CDR1 MNHNS, CDR2 SASEGT. In DNA form, the CDR3 reads TGTGCCAGCAGTGGGGAGGGGTTAAGCACAGATACGCAGTATTTT. It translates to CASSGEGLSTDTQYF.

The chain is built from TRBV4-1 and TRBJ2-2; TRBD2 might be the D (6 bases). CDR3 length: 15 residues. The germline V gene has CDR1 MGHRA and CDR2 YSYEKL. V was shortened by 6 bases and J by 6 bases, with 17 bases between the two germline ends. CDR3 sequence: CASSLGASAAGELFF. In DNA, the CDR3 is TGCGCCAGCAGTCTCGGGGCTAGCGCGGCCGGGGAGCTGTTTTTT.

This chain uses TRBV28 with TRBJ2-1, with 7 positions matching TRBD1. V shed 7 bases and J 8 bases; nucleotides not matched to a gene: 8. CDR3 length: 13 amino acids. The V gene's germline CDR1 is MDHEN and CDR2 SYDVKM. The CDR3 DNA follows: TGTGCCAGCACCCCGACAGGGTTGGATGAGCAGTTCTTC. Translating it yields CASTPTGLDEQFF.

The rearrangement uses TRBV19 and TRBJ1-1, with TRBD1 as a possible D gene (6 bases). V gave up 8 bases and J gave up 1 base, with 11 bases separating them. The CDR3 covers 13 residues. Germline V gene sequence: CDR1 LNHDA, CDR2 SQIVND (reference sequence). DNA for the CDR3: TGTGCCAGTGGCAGGGGCGCGAACACTGAAGCTTTCTTT. As protein: CASGRGANTEAFF.

The chain is built from TRBV30 and TRBJ2-1; a weak D match, TRBD1 (5 bases). The germline V gene has CDR1 GTSNPN and CDR2 SVGIG (reference sequence). With 1 base removed from V and 9 bases from J, the gap between germline ends came to 13 bases. The CDR3 runs to 13 residues. The CDR3 sequence: CAWSGQTTGEQFF. The CDR3 DNA follows: TGTGCCTGGAGTGGTCAGACCACAGGTGAGCAGTTCTTC.

The chain joins TRBV19 to TRBJ2-1, with 12 bases lining up with TRBD2. J was trimmed by 6 bases and V by 2 bases; bases with no gene match: 8. The CDR3 runs to 17 residues. Germline V gene lookup returns CDR1 LNHDA and CDR2 SQIVND (reference sequence). The CDR3 loop reads CASSISWLAGGPNEQFF. In DNA, the CDR3 is TGTGCCAGTAGTATATCTTGGCTAGCGGGAGGGCCCAATGAGCAGTTCTTC.

The chain combines TRBV2 with TRBJ1-4, with D possibly being TRBD1 (6 bases). V shed 3 bases and J shed 0 bases, with 14 bases lying between them. Germline CDR1 is SNHLY and CDR2 is FYNNEI. The CDR3 loop spans 17 amino acids. CDR3 sequence (DNA): TGTGCCAGCAGTGACGACCGGGACACTTCAACTAATGAAAAACTGTTTTTT. Translation gives CASSDDRDTSTNEKLFF.

The rearrangement links TRBV19 to TRBJ1-5, with 10 bases matching TRBD1. The V and J ends lost 7 bases and 5 bases, in that order; junction bases with no gene match: 2. Per germline, CDR1 LNHDA and CDR2 SQIVND (reference sequence). This CDR3 comprises 13 residues. CDR3: CASKDRGHQPQHF. The CDR3 DNA reads as TGTGCCAGTAAAGACAGGGGGCATCAGCCCCAGCATTTT.

About this clone itself: This specimen includes other DNA sequences encoding the same CDR3. This chain joins TRBV27 and TRBJ2-2; 10 bases are a match to TRBD1. Losses at the gene ends were 3 bases for V and 3 bases for J; bases not matched to a gene: 1. Germline CDR1 MNHEY, CDR2 SMNVEV (reference sequence). The CDR3 consists of 15 residues. The CDR3 DNA reads as TGTGCCAGCAGTTTGGGACAGGGGTACACCGGGGAGCTGTTTTTT. Translating gives CASSLGQGYTGELFF.

The chain links TRBV28 to TRBJ2-7; D is unclear. Trimming removed 3 bases at V and 5 bases at J, with 8 bases between. This CDR3 region has 12 residues. Germline loops: CDR1 MDHEN, CDR2 SYDVKM. Here the CDR3 DNA reads TGTGCCAGCAGTTTCCCCCGGGACGAGCAGTACTTC. This sequence encodes CASSFPRDEQYF.

This chain uses TRBV7-8 with TRBJ1-1; D unclear. Germline CDR1 and CDR2: SGHVS and FQNEAQ. This CDR3 has 14 residues. V shed 1 base and J shed 1 base, with 7 bases lying between them. CDR3 amino acids: CASSLERGNTEAFF. For the CDR3, the DNA is TGTGCCAGCAGCTTAGAGCGGGGGAACACTGAAGCTTTCTTT. The full variable domain, its missing parts supplied by reference TRBV7-8 and TRBJ1-1, is GAGVSQSPRYKVAKRGQDVALRCDPISGHVSLFWYQQALGQGPEFLTYFQNEAQLDKSGLPSDRFFAERPEGSVSTLKIQRTQQEDSAVYLCASSLERGNTEAFFGQGTRLTVV.

The chain combines TRBV6-5 with TRBJ1-4, with a weak D call TRBD1 (6 bases). This CDR3 has 15 residues. CDR1 MNHEY and CDR2 SVGAGI come from the germline V gene. V lost 3 bases and J lost 8, with 16 bases in between. The CDR3 nucleotides read TGTGCCAGCAGTTATGATCCAGGGGCCCACGAAAAACTGTTTTTT. This encodes CASSYDPGAHEKLFF.

The gene calls are TRBV5-1 and TRBJ1-1, with 9 bases lining up with TRBD1. The CDR3 runs to 15 residues. CDR1 is SGHRS and CDR2 is YFSETQ in the germline V gene. V lost 5 bases, J lost 6 bases, and 11 bases stayed unmatched. The CDR3 spells CASSLWPGQGAEAFF. The CDR3 DNA sequence: TGCGCCAGCAGTCTATGGCCGGGACAGGGTGCTGAAGCTTTCTTT.

V is TRBV25-1 and J is TRBJ1-1; maybe TRBD1 (5 bases). Deletions cut 6 bases from V and 8 bases from J, with 13 bases between. Looked up from germline, CDR1 is MGHDK and CDR2 is SYGVNS. The CDR3 loop spans 12 amino acids. This chain's CDR3 is CASRPSDIEAFF. The CDR3 DNA is TGTGCCAGCAGACCTTCGGACATCGAAGCTTTCTTT.

The chain recombines TRBV5-6 with TRBJ1-1; 9 positions match TRBD1. This CDR3 spans 14 amino acids. CDR1 and CDR2 from the germline V gene are SGHDT and YYEEEE. Trimming at V came to 3 bases and at J to 4 bases, leaving 4 bases not matched to a gene. CDR3 in amino acids: CASSSGQGGTEAFF. Here the CDR3 DNA reads TGTGCCAGCAGCTCGGGACAGGGAGGCACTGAAGCTTTCTTT. The whole variable domain, filled in from reference TRBV5-6 and TRBJ1-1, reads DAGVTQSPTHLIKTRGQQVTLRCSPKSGHDTVSWYQQALGQGPQFIFQYYEEEERQRGNFPDRFSGHQFPNYSSELNVNALLLGDSALYLCASSSGQGGTEAFFGQGTRLTVV.

The chain has TRBV7-9 and TRBJ1-5, with D unresolved. Germline values: CDR1 SEHNR, CDR2 FQNEAQ (reference sequence). The CDR3 spans 15 residues. V was clipped by 1 base and J by 6 bases, with 13 bases between them. The CDR3 nucleotides read TGTGCCAGCAGCTTAGGTGGAGGGCCGGGTCAGCCCCAGCATTTT. It is translated as CASSLGGGPGQPQHF.

The chain combines TRBV7-9 with TRBJ2-2, with D perhaps matching TRBD2 (6 bases). CDR1 is SEHNR and CDR2 is FQNEAQ in the germline V gene (reference sequence). V shed 5 bases and J shed 4 bases, with 11 bases lying between them. The length of the CDR3 is 14 residues. This CDR3 is CASSPWGGTGELFF. CDR3 in DNA: TGTGCCAGCAGCCCGTGGGGAGGCACCGGGGAGCTGTTTTTT.

The gene calls are TRBV6-6 and TRBJ2-1, with 8 bases fitting TRBD2. The germline V gene has CDR1 MNHNY and CDR2 SVGAGI (reference sequence). Germline trimming cut 8 bases from V and 10 bases from J; bases unmatched to any gene: 16. This CDR3 is 15 amino acids long. This CDR3 reads CASLPRGLVGDEQFF. Written as DNA, the CDR3 is TGTGCCAGCCTCCCGCGGGGACTAGTGGGGGACGAGCAGTTCTTC.

In this sample, this clone turned up a few times. The chain combines TRBV5-1 with TRBJ2-2; the D is unclear. The V gene's germline CDR1 is SGHRS and CDR2 YFSETQ. The CDR3 covers 15 residues. V was clipped by 0 bases and J by 2 bases, with 8 bases between them. CDR3 in amino acids: CASSLAARNTGELFF. The CDR3 DNA reads as TGCGCCAGCAGCTTGGCGGCTAGAAACACCGGGGAGCTGTTTTTT.

This chain joins TRBV5-1 and TRBJ2-7; 8 bases agree with TRBD2. V was clipped by 0 bases and J by 4 bases; unmatched bases: 12. Germline CDR1 is SGHRS and CDR2 is YFSETQ. The CDR3 has 17 amino acids. The CDR3 region is CASSLERTSLRVYEQYF. In DNA, the CDR3 is TGCGCCAGCAGCTTGGAGCGGACTAGCCTCCGAGTATACGAGCAGTACTTC.

The chain is built from TRBV12-5 and TRBJ1-3, with TRBD1 matching over 7 bases. Per the germline V gene, CDR1 is LGHNT and CDR2 is FRNRAP. CDR3 length equals 13 residues. The junction had 3 bases not matched to a gene; V was cut back by 7 bases and J by 3 bases. The CDR3 region is CASARTGGNTIYF. CDR3 DNA sequence: TGTGCTAGTGCCAGGACAGGTGGAAACACCATATATTTT.

The chain combines TRBV29-1 with TRBJ2-7, with TRBD2 matching 9 bases. Germline V CDR1 and CDR2: SQVTM, ANQGSEA. The CDR3 contains 15 residues. With V trimmed by 6 bases and J by 4 bases, 13 bases remained unmatched. CDR3: CSVMGLGTSYYEQYF. The CDR3 nucleotides read TGCAGCGTGATGGGACTAGGGACTAGCTATTACGAGCAGTACTTC.

The V call is TRBV7-9, the J call TRBJ2-1, with TRBD2 matching over 7 bases. The V segment lost 11 bases and the J segment 8 bases; nucleotides outside the gene matches: 18. Germline CDR1 and CDR2: SEHNR and FQNEAQ (reference sequence). The CDR3 spans 15 residues. The DNA for the CDR3 is TGTGCCTGCCGAGCGGGGAGTGCGGTTTACGATGAGCAGTTCTTC. The encoded protein is CACRAGSAVYDEQFF.

V gene TRBV7-2 combines with J gene TRBJ2-7, with 7 bases fitting TRBD2. The CDR3 has 15 residues. The V and J ends lost 5 bases and 0 bases, in that order; junction bases with no gene match: 7. Germline assignment: CDR1 SGHTA and CDR2 FQGNSA. The CDR3 is CASSTGGTVSYEQYF. The CDR3 DNA reads as TGTGCCAGCAGCACCGGGGGGACGGTCTCCTACGAGCAGTACTTC. The variable domain in full, completed from reference TRBV7-2 and TRBJ2-7, reads GAGVSQSPSNKVTEKGKDVELRCDPISGHTALYWYRQSLGQGLEFLIYFQGNSAPDKSGLPSDRFSAERTGGSVSTLTIQRTQQEDSAVYLCASSTGGTVSYEQYFGPGTRLTVT.

The chain joins TRBV5-6 to TRBJ2-3; TRBD2 matches at 10 bases. Trimming at V came to 2 bases and at J to 6 bases, leaving 3 bases not matched to a gene. There are 14 residues in the CDR3. Per the germline V gene, CDR1 is SGHDT and CDR2 is YYEEEE. CDR3 residues: CASSLSGRADTQYF. DNA of the CDR3: TGTGCCAGCAGCTTAAGCGGGAGGGCTGATACGCAGTATTTT.

In its sample, this clone was seen once. V and J are TRBV7-9 and TRBJ1-1; no clear D. Germline CDR1 SEHNR, CDR2 FQNEAQ (reference sequence). Trimming removed 1 base at V and 4 bases at J, with 10 bases between. The CDR3 runs to 14 residues. The CDR3 sequence: CASSLVASGTEAFF. DNA of the CDR3: TGTGCCAGCAGCTTAGTTGCCTCGGGCACTGAAGCTTTCTTT.